This is a list of T cell receptor beta chains from one sample in a study of OX40 agonist ivuxolimab in advanced cancers. Profiled with immunoSEQ multiplex PCR; TCRdb holds only in-frame clones, not every one. Counted here are approximately 77,000 clones, just over 90% occurring once; the ten biggest clones make up about 5%. Sequenced here: CD4+ or CD8+ T cells sorted from blood, sampled in a trial of the OX40 agonist ivuxolimab. The origin of the receptors is an adult with an advanced solid tumor such as melanoma, head and neck, liver or kidney cancer. CDR3s include the opening cysteine and the closing phenylalanine or tryptophan. D genes are given only for firm matches. The size of a clone is reported for some rows only, either as once, few or many, or as a class for expanded clones.

clone_size | d_call | j_call | v_call | cdr3_aa | cdr3_nt
- | - | TRBJ2-7 | TRBV27 | CASSTGLQIEQYF | TGTGCCAGCAGTACGGGGTTGCAGATCGAGCAGTACTTC
- | - | TRBJ1-2 | TRBV7-2 | CASSFQYSPGYTF | TGTGCCAGCAGCTTCCAATACAGTCCTGGCTACACCTTC
- | - | TRBJ2-2 | TRBV5-1 | CASRYDSGELFF | TGCGCCAGCAGGTACGACTCCGGGGAGCTGTTTTTT
- | TRBD1 | TRBJ2-7 | TRBV18 | CASSPPNQGANYEQYF | TGTGCCAGCTCACCACCTAATCAGGGGGCAAACTACGAGCAGTACTTC
once | - | TRBJ2-5 | TRBV21-1 | CASSKQGVVGETQYF | TGTGCCAGCAGCAAACAGGGGGTAGTAGGAGAGACCCAGTACTTC
- | TRBD1 | TRBJ2-7 | TRBV27 | CASSLVGQGAREQYF | TGTGCCAGCAGTTTGGTAGGACAGGGGGCGAGGGAGCAGTACTTC
- | - | TRBJ2-5 | TRBV18 | CASSPDRETQYF | TGTGCCAGCTCACCAGATCGAGAGACCCAGTACTTC
- | TRBD2 | TRBJ2-1 | TRBV7-9 | CASSSKAGGPDNEQFF | TGTGCCAGCAGCTCCAAAGCGGGAGGGCCGGACAATGAGCAGTTCTTC
- | - | TRBJ1-3 | TRBV10-1 | CASSEYPSPGASGNTIYF | TGCGCCAGCAGTGAGTACCCTTCGCCGGGAGCCTCTGGAAACACCATATATTTT
- | - | TRBJ2-1 | TRBV5-1 | CASSLAGEHNEQFF | TGCGCCAGCAGCTTGGCTGGCGAACACAATGAGCAGTTCTTC
few | - | TRBJ1-2 | TRBV12-5 | CASGLSGSYGYTF | TGTGCTAGTGGTTTGTCAGGGTCCTATGGCTACACCTTC
once | TRBD1 | TRBJ2-7 | TRBV14 | CASSQPTGARDEQYF | TGTGCCAGCAGCCAACCGACAGGGGCCCGGGACGAGCAGTACTTC
- | - | TRBJ2-6 | TRBV6-1 | CASQTPPPGANVLTF | TGTGCCAGCCAAACTCCTCCCCCTGGGGCCAACGTCCTGACTTTC
once | - | TRBJ1-1 | TRBV19 | CASSPVEGNTEAFF | TGTGCCAGTAGTCCCGTCGAGGGGAACACTGAAGCTTTCTTT
few | - | TRBJ1-1 | TRBV6-6 | CASSLGRRSGFF | TGTGCCAGCAGTTTGGGCCGGAGGAGTGGTTTCTTT
- | - | TRBJ2-3 | TRBV11-3 | CASSPGGTDTQYF | TGTGCCAGCAGTCCGGGGGGCACAGATACGCAGTATTTT
- | TRBD2 | TRBJ2-1 | TRBV19 | CASSIGAGAYNEQFF | TGTGCCAGTAGTATAGGCGCGGGAGCTTACAATGAGCAGTTCTTC
- | TRBD2 | TRBJ2-1 | TRBV5-4 | CASSSGTSGIVNEQFF | TGTGCCAGCAGCTCGGGGACTAGCGGGATAGTCAATGAGCAGTTCTTC
- | - | TRBJ2-6 | TRBV6-1 | CASRDSGANVLTF | TGTGCCAGCAGGGACTCTGGGGCCAACGTCCTGACTTTC
- | TRBD1 | TRBJ1-5 | TRBV5-8 | CASSPNRGRGGNQPQHF | TGTGCCAGCAGCCCGAACAGGGGCCGGGGGGGGAATCAGCCCCAGCATTTT
- | - | TRBJ2-7 | TRBV5-3 | CARTSRDSFYEQYF | TGTGCCAGAACCTCCCGAGACAGTTTTTACGAGCAGTACTTC
- | - | TRBJ2-4 | TRBV9 | CASSVAPGMAKNIQYF | TGTGCCAGCAGCGTAGCTCCAGGGATGGCCAAAAACATTCAGTACTTC
- | - | TRBJ2-2 | TRBV5-4 | CASSGDRITGELFF | TGTGCCAGCAGCGGTGACAGAATCACCGGGGAGCTGTTTTTT
- | - | TRBJ1-5 | TRBV7-9 | CASSLGWNQPQHF | TGTGCCAGCAGCTTAGGTTGGAATCAGCCCCAGCATTTT
- | - | TRBJ2-1 | TRBV19 | CASSIGWQNNEQFF | TGTGCCAGTAGTATAGGTTGGCAGAACAATGAGCAGTTCTTC
- | TRBD1 | TRBJ1-3 | TRBV18 | CASSPVRTGGSGNTIYF | TGTGCCAGCTCACCAGTAAGGACAGGGGGCTCTGGAAACACCATATATTTT
- | TRBD2 | TRBJ2-1 | TRBV30 | CAWKSGGSYNEQFF | TGTGCCTGGAAATCGGGAGGTTCCTACAATGAGCAGTTCTTC
- | TRBD1 | TRBJ2-3 | TRBV7-9 | CASSLRTGGEDTQYF | TGTGCCAGCAGCTTACGGACAGGGGGGGAGGATACGCAGTATTTT
- | - | TRBJ2-1 | TRBV7-9 | CASSLSRTTDEQFF | TGTGCCAGCAGCTTAAGTCGGACTACAGATGAGCAGTTCTTC
- | - | TRBJ2-1 | TRBV7-2 | CASGLRTGGEQFF | TGTGCCAGCGGTTTGAGGACCGGGGGTGAGCAGTTCTTC
- | - | TRBJ2-3 | TRBV7-9 | CASRWGNTDTQYF | TGTGCCAGCAGGTGGGGAAACACAGATACGCAGTATTTT
- | - | TRBJ2-2 | TRBV18 | CASSPSVAGELFF | TGTGCCAGCTCACCAAGTGTGGCCGGGGAGCTGTTTTTT
- | TRBD2 | TRBJ2-3 | TRBV4-2 | CASSQDGGGAADTQYF | TGTGCCAGCAGCCAAGATGGGGGGGGAGCCGCGGATACGCAGTATTTT
- | - | TRBJ1-3 | TRBV2 | CASRGNTIYF | TGTGCCAGCAGGGGAAACACCATATATTTT
- | - | TRBJ2-3 | TRBV7-2 | CASSPTVLNLNRTDTQYF | TGTGCCAGCAGCCCTACGGTCCTTAATCTAAACCGCACAGATACGCAGTATTTT
- | TRBD1 | TRBJ1-1 | TRBV5-1 | CASSRQGGTEAFF | TGCGCCAGCTCGAGACAGGGAGGCACTGAAGCTTTCTTT
- | TRBD2 | TRBJ2-3 | TRBV19 | CASSEGLVRSDTQYF | TGTGCCAGTAGTGAAGGACTAGTCAGGTCAGATACGCAGTATTTT
once | TRBD2 | TRBJ2-7 | TRBV7-9 | CASSTTSSGRALEQYF | TGTGCCAGCAGCACAACTTCTAGCGGGAGGGCTCTCGAGCAGTACTTC
- | - | TRBJ2-3 | TRBV11-3 | CASSFSRDTQYF | TGTGCCAGCAGCTTTTCTCGGGATACGCAGTATTTT
- | - | TRBJ2-7 | TRBV6-6 | CASTGLTTYEQYF | TGTGCCAGCACAGGACTTACTACCTACGAGCAGTACTTC
- | TRBD2 | TRBJ2-7 | TRBV5-1 | CASSRGLAVEGYEQYF | TGCGCCAGCAGCAGGGGACTAGCGGTGGAGGGCTACGAGCAGTACTTC
- | - | TRBJ2-7 | TRBV30 | CAWSPRSLRVYEQYF | TGTGCCTGGTCCCCACGGAGCCTAAGGGTCTACGAGCAGTACTTC
- | - | TRBJ2-2 | TRBV12-5 | CASGFGVGELFF | TGTGCTAGTGGTTTCGGGGTCGGGGAGCTGTTTTTT
- | TRBD2 | TRBJ2-5 | TRBV7-6 | CASSSQTSGGAGAQYF | TGTGCCAGCAGCTCACAGACTAGCGGAGGCGCGGGGGCCCAGTACTTC
- | - | TRBJ2-3 | TRBV7-8 | CARARRGQYF | TGTGCCAGAGCAAGGAGGGGGCAGTATTTT
few | TRBD1 | TRBJ1-1 | TRBV5-1 | CASSLDIPTGSKAFF | TGCGCCAGCAGCTTGGATATCCCGACAGGGTCTAAGGCTTTCTTT
- | - | TRBJ2-2 | TRBV27 | CASSPSDRSSGELFF | TGTGCCAGCAGTCCCTCGGACAGAAGTTCCGGGGAGCTGTTTTTT
- | - | TRBJ2-7 | TRBV7-8 | CASSHGGYNEQYF | TGTGCCAGCAGCCATGGGGGATATAACGAGCAGTACTTC
- | - | TRBJ2-3 | TRBV18 | CASVSTDTQYF | TGTGCCAGTGTAAGCACAGATACGCAGTATTTT
- | - | TRBJ1-5 | TRBV4-3 | CASSQDLGAIQPQHF | TGCGCCAGCAGCCAAGATCTAGGCGCTATTCAGCCCCAGCATTTT
- | - | TRBJ2-1 | TRBV6-5 | CASSYQQGLYNEQFF | TGTGCCAGCAGTTACCAGCAGGGCCTTTACAATGAGCAGTTCTTC
once | - | TRBJ2-1 | TRBV27 | CASRRRQTFSYNEQFF | TGTGCCAGCAGGCGTAGACAGACGTTCTCCTACAATGAGCAGTTCTTC
- | TRBD2 | TRBJ2-1 | TRBV7-3 | CASSLREAYNEQFF | TGTGCCAGCAGCTTACGGGAGGCGTACAATGAGCAGTTCTTC
- | - | TRBJ1-2 | TRBV11-3 | CASSPDGINYGYTF | TGTGCCAGCAGCCCGGATGGGATCAACTATGGCTACACCTTC
- | TRBD2 | TRBJ2-1 | TRBV4-2 | CASSQDSPSGRAARNEQFF | TGTGCCAGCAGCCAAGATAGTCCTAGCGGGAGGGCGGCTAGAAATGAGCAGTTCTTC
once | - | TRBJ2-5 | TRBV19 | CASSIVGGGVETQYF | TGTGCCAGTAGTATAGTGGGAGGGGGGGTCGAGACCCAGTACTTC
- | TRBD2 | TRBJ2-1 | TRBV7-2 | CASSLSGSAYNEQFF | TGTGCCAGCAGCTTAAGCGGGAGTGCCTACAATGAGCAGTTCTTC
- | - | TRBJ2-7 | TRBV27 | CASSGTARGTTLYEQYF | TGTGCCAGCAGCGGGACAGCGCGGGGGACTACCCTATACGAGCAGTACTTC